This is a list of T cell receptor beta chains from one sample in a study of beta chain features in type 1 diabetes. Sequencing was performed with immunoSEQ multiplex PCR; in TCRdb, only in-frame clones are kept and a portion is missing. The data show a few hundred thousand clones, with more than 15% seen just once and 0.07% to 0.095% held by the top ten. The sequencing input was naive CD4+ T cells from blood. The origin of the receptors is a man aged 25-40 years with type 1 diabetes. Each CDR3 is given with its conserved first and last residue. A D gene is named only where the DNA matches it firmly. Size is omitted from some rows. Given values are once, few, many or a class for expanded clones.

D gene	V gene	CDR3 length	J gene	clone size	CDR3 DNA	CDR3 protein
.	TRBV29-1	12	TRBJ2-5	few	TGCAGCGTCGCGGACTTGCAAGAGACCCAGTACTTC	CSVADLQETQYF
.	TRBV14	15	TRBJ1-2	.	TGTGCCAGCAGCCTAAGTCCGGACGGACTCTATGGCTACACCTTC	CASSLSPDGLYGYTF
TRBD2	TRBV7-9	16	TRBJ2-3	few	TGTGCCAGCAGCGTAGGGACTAGCGGTATTTTGGATACGCAGTATTTT	CASSVGTSGILDTQYF
.	TRBV4-1	15	TRBJ2-7	.	TGCGCCAGCAGCCAAGATCCGCAGGGGAGCTACGAGCAGTACTTC	CASSQDPQGSYEQYF
TRBD2	TRBV29-1	18	TRBJ2-2	.	TGCAGCGCAACGGGACTAGCGGGAGGGCGCGAAAGGCCCGGGGAGCTGTTTTTT	CSATGLAGGRERPGELFF
TRBD1	TRBV4-1	14	TRBJ2-3	few	TGCGCCAGCAGCCGCGGACAGGGCGCAGATACGCAGTATTTT	CASSRGQGADTQYF
.	TRBV7-2	14	TRBJ1-2	.	TGTGCCAGCAGCTTAGCGTCAGCTAACTATGGCTACACCTTC	CASSLASANYGYTF
.	TRBV9	12	TRBJ2-1	.	TGTGCCAGCAGTCATTCGGGTAGTGAGCAGTTCTTC	CASSHSGSEQFF
TRBD2	TRBV7-9	18	TRBJ2-5	.	TGTGCCAGCAGCTTAGCGTCGGGTAGCGGGGGATACCAAGAGACCCAGTACTTC	CASSLASGSGGYQETQYF
.	TRBV19	12	TRBJ2-5	.	TGTGCCAGTAGTACGACGTTTGGGACCCAGTACTTC	CASSTTFGTQYF
TRBD2	TRBV9	16	TRBJ2-5	.	TGTGCCAGCAGTGCCCTTAGCGGGGCGGCCCAAGAGACCCAGTACTTC	CASSALSGAAQETQYF
.	TRBV10-3	16	TRBJ2-6	.	TGTGCCATCAGTGCAGGCAGTAGCTCTGGGGCCAACGTCCTGACTTTC	CAISAGSSSGANVLTF
.	TRBV28	12	TRBJ2-7	.	TGTGCCAGCAGTCCCCGCCCTTACGAGCAGTACTTC	CASSPRPYEQYF
TRBD2	TRBV27	16	TRBJ2-7	.	TGTGCCAGCAGTTCGGGGAGCGGGAGGTTTAACTACGAGCAGTACTTC	CASSSGSGRFNYEQYF
TRBD2	TRBV7-7	15	TRBJ2-5	.	TGTGCCAGCAGCCCTGGGCTAGCGGGATCAGAGACCCAGTACTTC	CASSPGLAGSETQYF
TRBD1	TRBV7-6	18	TRBJ2-6	.	TGTGCCAGCAGCTCCTTACGGGACAGGGGGCGGTGGGCCAACGTCCTGACTTTC	CASSSLRDRGRWANVLTF
.	TRBV2	15	TRBJ2-7	few	TGTGCCAGCAAAAACTACGCCCTAAGCTCCTACGAGCAGTACTTC	CASKNYALSSYEQYF
.	TRBV30	11	TRBJ2-1	.	TGTGCCTGGATGGGGCGGAATGAGCAGTTCTTC	CAWMGRNEQFF
.	TRBV29-1	13	TRBJ1-2	few	TGCAGCGTTGTTCCGGGAGAGGGACGGGGCTACACCTTC	CSVVPGEGRGYTF
.	TRBV9	13	TRBJ1-1	few	TGTGCCAGCAGCGTAGGAGGGTGGGCTGAAGCTTTCTTT	CASSVGGWAEAFF
.	TRBV20-1	11	TRBJ2-7	.	TGCAGTGCCGGGACACAGTACGAGCAGTACTTC	CSAGTQYEQYF
.	TRBV6-1	12	TRBJ2-1	.	TGTGCCAGCAGTGAAGGCGGACCCACACAGTTCTTC	CASSEGGPTQFF
.	TRBV28	15	TRBJ2-1	few	TGTGCCAGCAGCCCCCCCGGTGGTACCTACAATGAGCAGTTCTTC	CASSPPGGTYNEQFF
.	TRBV18	16	TRBJ2-5	few	TGTGCCAGCTCACACAACCGGGGGATACTCGGAGAGACCCAGTACTTC	CASSHNRGILGETQYF
.	TRBV2	13	TRBJ2-4	.	TGTGCCAGCAGTGCCGGCCAGCAAAACATTCAGTACTTC	CASSAGQQNIQYF
.	TRBV29-1	12	TRBJ2-5	few	TGCAGCACTGCCGGCAGGGAAGAGACCCAGTACTTC	CSTAGREETQYF
.	TRBV9	16	TRBJ2-1	few	TGTGCCAGCAGCCCCGATGAGGGGGTTACCTACAATGAGCAGTTCTTC	CASSPDEGVTYNEQFF
.	TRBV9	15	TRBJ1-5	few	TGTGCCAGCAGCGTAGGGGGATATAGCAATCAGCCCCAGCATTTT	CASSVGGYSNQPQHF
.	TRBV5-1	12	TRBJ1-1	once	TGCGCCAGCAGCTTGACAAGGACTGAAGCTTTCTTT	CASSLTRTEAFF
TRBD1	TRBV5-1	15	TRBJ2-3	few	TGCGCCAGCAGCCCACAGGGGCACTCCACAGATACGCAGTATTTT	CASSPQGHSTDTQYF
.	TRBV25-1	12	TRBJ2-4	.	TGTGCCAGTGGACGAGACAAAAACATTCAGTACTTC	CASGRDKNIQYF
.	TRBV30	12	TRBJ2-7	.	TGTGCCTGGGATGGACAAAGCTACGAGCAGTACTTC	CAWDGQSYEQYF
.	TRBV14	17	TRBJ2-7	.	TGTGCCAGCAGCCAAGACGAGAGACAGCGGTTACCCTACGAGCAGTACTTC	CASSQDERQRLPYEQYF
.	TRBV7-9	12	TRBJ2-5	few	TGTGCCAGCAGCCTCCCGGGCGCGGCCCAGTACTTC	CASSLPGAAQYF
.	TRBV28	14	TRBJ1-3	few	TGTGCCAGCAGTCTCCAACAGGCTGGAAACACCATATATTTT	CASSLQQAGNTIYF
.	TRBV4-3	12	TRBJ1-1	few	TGCGCCAGCAGTATAGCGAACACTGAAGCTTTCTTT	CASSIANTEAFF
TRBD1	TRBV5-1	14	TRBJ2-7	few	TGCGCCAGCAGCCTCCAGACAGGGACCTACGAGCAGTACTTC	CASSLQTGTYEQYF
.	TRBV13	12	TRBJ2-1	.	TGTGCCAGCAGCTTCCCGAGGAGTGAGCAGTTCTTC	CASSFPRSEQFF
TRBD1	TRBV4-1	15	TRBJ1-2	.	TGCGCCAGCAGCCAACCCGGACAGGGGCGGGATGGCTACACCTTC	CASSQPGQGRDGYTF
.	TRBV4-2	16	TRBJ1-5	.	TGTGCCAGCAGCCGGGAGCAGGGTATTGGCAATCAGCCCCAGCATTTT	CASSREQGIGNQPQHF
TRBD1	TRBV7-6	15	TRBJ2-1	.	TGTGCCAGCAGCTTAGCCGGACAGGACTACAATGAGCAGTTCTTC	CASSLAGQDYNEQFF